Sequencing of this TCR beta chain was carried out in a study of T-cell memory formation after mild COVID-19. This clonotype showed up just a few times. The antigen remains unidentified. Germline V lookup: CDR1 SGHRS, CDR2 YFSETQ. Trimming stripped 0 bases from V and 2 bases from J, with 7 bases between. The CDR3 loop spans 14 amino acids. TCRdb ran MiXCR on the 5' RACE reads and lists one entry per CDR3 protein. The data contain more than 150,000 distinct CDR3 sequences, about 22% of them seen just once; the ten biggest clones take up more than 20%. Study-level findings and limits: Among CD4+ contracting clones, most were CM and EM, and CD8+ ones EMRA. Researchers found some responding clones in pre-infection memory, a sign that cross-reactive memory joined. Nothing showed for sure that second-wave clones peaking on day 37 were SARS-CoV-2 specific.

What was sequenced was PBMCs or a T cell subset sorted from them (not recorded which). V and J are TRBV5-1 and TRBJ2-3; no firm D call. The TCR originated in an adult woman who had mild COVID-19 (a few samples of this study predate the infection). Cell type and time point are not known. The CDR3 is CASSLEQVTDTQYF. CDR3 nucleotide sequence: TGCGCCAGCAGCTTGGAGCAGGTCACAGATACGCAGTATTTT.